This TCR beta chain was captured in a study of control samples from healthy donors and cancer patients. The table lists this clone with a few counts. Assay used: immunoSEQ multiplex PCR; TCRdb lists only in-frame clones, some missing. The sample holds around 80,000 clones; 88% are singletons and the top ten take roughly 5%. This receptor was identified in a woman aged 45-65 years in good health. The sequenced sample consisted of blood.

CDR3 nucleotides: TGTGCCAGCAGCACCGACGTCCATAATTCACCCCTCCACTTT. Translating it yields CASSTDVHNSPLHF. V usage is TRBV7-9 and J usage is TRBJ1-6; D is unresolved. CDR1 is SEHNR, CDR2 FQNEAQ, per germline (reference sequence). CDR3 length: 14 amino acids. Trimming cost V 5 bases and J 5 bases, with 10 bases left between them.